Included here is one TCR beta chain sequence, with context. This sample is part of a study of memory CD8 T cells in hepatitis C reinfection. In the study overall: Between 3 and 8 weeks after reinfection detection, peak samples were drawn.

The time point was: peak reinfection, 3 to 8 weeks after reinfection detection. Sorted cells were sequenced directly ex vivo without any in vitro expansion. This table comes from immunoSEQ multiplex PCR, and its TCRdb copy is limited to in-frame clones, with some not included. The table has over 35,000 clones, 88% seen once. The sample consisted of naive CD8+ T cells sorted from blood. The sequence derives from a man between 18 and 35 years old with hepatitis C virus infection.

The CDR3 bases are TGTGCCAGCAGTCCTCCCGGGACAGCGACCAATGAGCAGTTCTTC. Encoded protein: CASSPPGTATNEQFF. The chain employs TRBV7-9 and TRBJ2-1; 7 positions agree with TRBD1. The germline CDR1 and CDR2 sequences are SEHNR and FQNEAQ (reference sequence). CDR3 length equals 15 residues. V was clipped by 6 bases and J by 6 bases; unmatched bases: 11.